The subject of this entry is one TCR beta chain. What it recognizes is unknown. CDR1 and CDR2 (germline): SGHAT, FQDESV (reference sequence). Trimming cost V 0 bases and J 4 bases; bases outside gene matches: 8. The CDR3 extends over 18 amino acids. The data derive from a study of OX40 agonist ivuxolimab in advanced cancers. Study information: Each dose-escalation patient presented with hepatocellular carcinoma, melanoma, renal cell or head and neck cancer. Study-wide results and limits: The study found among the lowest clonal expansion in partial responders at 0.1-3.0 mg/kg. CD8+ T cells (on average) carried more expanded clones than CD4+ T cells.

Repertoires were generated with immunoSEQ multiplex PCR, while TCRdb's copy carries only in-frame clones and drops some. The repertoire holds over 10,000 clones, with 75% to 85% as singletons. The input for sequencing was CD4+ or CD8+ T cells sorted from blood, taken in a trial of the OX40 agonist ivuxolimab. The source is an adult with an advanced solid tumor such as melanoma, head and neck, liver or kidney cancer. The J gene is TRBJ2-2, the V gene TRBV11-1; 10 nucleotides agree with TRBD2. The CDR3 DNA follows: TGTGCCAGCAGCTTAGCATGGGCTAGCGGGAGTTTCACCGGGGAGCTGTTTTTT. Protein: CASSLAWASGSFTGELFF. The whole variable domain, remainder taken from reference TRBV11-1 and TRBJ2-2, is EAEVAQSPRYKITEKSQAVAFWCDPISGHATLYWYRQILGQGPELLVQFQDESVVDDSQLPKDRFSAERLKGVDSTLKIQPAELGDSAMYLCASSLAWASGSFTGELFFGEGSRLTVL.